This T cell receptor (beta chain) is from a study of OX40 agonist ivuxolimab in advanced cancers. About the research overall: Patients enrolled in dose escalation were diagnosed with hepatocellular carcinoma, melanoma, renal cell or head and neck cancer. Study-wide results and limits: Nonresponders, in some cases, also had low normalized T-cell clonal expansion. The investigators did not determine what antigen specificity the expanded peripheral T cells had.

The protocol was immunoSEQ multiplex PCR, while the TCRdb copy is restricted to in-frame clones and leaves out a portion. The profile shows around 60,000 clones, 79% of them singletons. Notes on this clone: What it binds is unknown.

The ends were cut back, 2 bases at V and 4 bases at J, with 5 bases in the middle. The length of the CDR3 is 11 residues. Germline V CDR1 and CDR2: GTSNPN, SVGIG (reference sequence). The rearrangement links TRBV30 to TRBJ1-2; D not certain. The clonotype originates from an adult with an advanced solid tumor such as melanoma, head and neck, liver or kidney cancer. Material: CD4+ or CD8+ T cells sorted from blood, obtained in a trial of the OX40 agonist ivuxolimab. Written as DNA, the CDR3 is TGTGCCTGGAGTAGTAGCTATGGCTACACCTTC. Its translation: CAWSSSYGYTF.